This TCR beta chain was obtained from a study of T cell repertoires in cytomegalovirus infection. Study in general: CMV infection and matching HLA type were both indicated by public TCR beta signatures. General study results and limits: Cumulative public TCR beta family frequency identified carriers of CMV plus the relevant HLA. Dominating the ex vivo response were HLA-C-restricted CMV-specific TCR beta clonotypes.

The junction had 9 bases not matched to a gene; V was cut back by 5 bases and J by 9 bases. This CDR3 region has 15 residues. Each CDR3 protein is one row after TCRdb ran MiXCR on the reads. The sample records about 130,000 distinct CDR3 sequences, roughly 8.2% being singletons. This clonotype was seen a few times. Its antigen remains unknown. This TCR derives from a human donor in good health (CMV status not recorded). Some clones in this sample may be carry-over from other donors' samples. V gene TRBV12-3 or TRBV12-4 combines with J gene TRBJ1-6; 8 bases map to TRBD1. The sequencing sample was made of PBMCs. For the CDR3, the DNA is TGTGCCAGCAGTCCCGACAGGGGCGGATTTTCACCCCTCCACTTT. Its translation is CASSPDRGGFSPLHF.